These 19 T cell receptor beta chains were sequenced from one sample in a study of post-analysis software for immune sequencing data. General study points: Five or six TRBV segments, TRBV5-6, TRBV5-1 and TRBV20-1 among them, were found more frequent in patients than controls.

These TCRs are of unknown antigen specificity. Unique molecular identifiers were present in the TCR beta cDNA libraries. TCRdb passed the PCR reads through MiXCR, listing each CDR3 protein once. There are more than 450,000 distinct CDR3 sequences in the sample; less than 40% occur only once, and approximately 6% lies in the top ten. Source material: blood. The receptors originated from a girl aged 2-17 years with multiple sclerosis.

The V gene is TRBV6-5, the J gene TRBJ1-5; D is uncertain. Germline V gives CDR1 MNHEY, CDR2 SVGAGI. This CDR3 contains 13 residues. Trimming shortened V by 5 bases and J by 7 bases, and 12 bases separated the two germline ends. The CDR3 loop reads CASSRAGIQPQHF. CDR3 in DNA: TGTGCCAGCAGTCGGGCGGGGATCCAGCCCCAGCATTTT.

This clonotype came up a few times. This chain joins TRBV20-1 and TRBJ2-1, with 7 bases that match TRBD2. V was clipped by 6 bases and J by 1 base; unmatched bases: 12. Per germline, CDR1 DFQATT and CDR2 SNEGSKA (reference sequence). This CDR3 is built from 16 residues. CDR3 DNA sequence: TGCAGTGCGCCCCCAGAGCGGGGAGGATCCTACAATGAGCAGTTCTTC. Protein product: CSAPPERGGSYNEQFF.

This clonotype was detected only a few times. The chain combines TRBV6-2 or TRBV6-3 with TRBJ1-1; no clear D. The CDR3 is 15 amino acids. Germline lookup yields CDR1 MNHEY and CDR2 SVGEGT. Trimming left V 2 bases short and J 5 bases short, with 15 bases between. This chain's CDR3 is CASSYEAAAGTEAFF. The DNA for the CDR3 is TGTGCCAGCAGTTACGAGGCAGCCGCTGGGACTGAAGCTTTCTTT.

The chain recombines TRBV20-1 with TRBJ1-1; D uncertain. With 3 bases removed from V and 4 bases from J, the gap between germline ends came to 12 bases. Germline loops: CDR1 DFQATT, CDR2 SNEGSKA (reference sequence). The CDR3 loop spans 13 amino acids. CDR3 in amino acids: CSARRNLGTEAFF. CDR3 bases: TGCAGTGCTAGGAGGAATTTGGGCACTGAAGCTTTCTTT.

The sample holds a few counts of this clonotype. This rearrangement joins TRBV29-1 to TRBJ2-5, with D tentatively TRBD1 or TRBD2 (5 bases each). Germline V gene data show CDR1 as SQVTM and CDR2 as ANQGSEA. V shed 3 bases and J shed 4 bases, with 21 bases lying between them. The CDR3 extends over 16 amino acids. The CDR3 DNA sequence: TGCAGCGTTGATAATCGGCCGGGTGGGGGTTCAGAGACCCAGTACTTC. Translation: CSVDNRPGGGSETQYF.

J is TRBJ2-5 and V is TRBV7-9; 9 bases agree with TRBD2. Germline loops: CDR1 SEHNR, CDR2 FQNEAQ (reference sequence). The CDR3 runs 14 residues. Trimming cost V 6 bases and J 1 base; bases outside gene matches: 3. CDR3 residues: CASSGLASQETQYF. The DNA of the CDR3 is TGTGCCAGCAGTGGACTAGCGAGCCAAGAGACCCAGTACTTC.

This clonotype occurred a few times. The CDR3 region has the DNA TGTGCCAGCTCCCCGCCTGTACACGCCTACGAGCAGTACTTC. Its protein is CASSPPVHAYEQYF. The chain carries TRBV18 and TRBJ2-7; D is unclear. The CDR3 is 14 amino acids. V was cut by 6 bases and J by 2 bases, with 14 bases left in between. Germline V gene lookup returns CDR1 KGHSH and CDR2 LQKENI.

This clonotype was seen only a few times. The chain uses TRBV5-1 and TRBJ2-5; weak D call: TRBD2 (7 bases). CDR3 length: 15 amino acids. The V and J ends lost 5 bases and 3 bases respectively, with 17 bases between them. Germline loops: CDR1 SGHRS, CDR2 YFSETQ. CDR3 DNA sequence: TGCGCCAGCAGTAGAGGGGGGGTAACTGAAGAGACCCAGTACTTC. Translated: CASSRGGVTEETQYF.

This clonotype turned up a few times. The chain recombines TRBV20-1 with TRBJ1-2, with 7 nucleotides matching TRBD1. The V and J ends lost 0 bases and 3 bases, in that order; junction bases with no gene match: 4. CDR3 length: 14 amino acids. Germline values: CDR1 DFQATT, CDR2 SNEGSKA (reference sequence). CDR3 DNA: TGCAGTGCTAGAGATCAGAGGGGGCACTATGGCTACACCTTC. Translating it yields CSARDQRGHYGYTF.

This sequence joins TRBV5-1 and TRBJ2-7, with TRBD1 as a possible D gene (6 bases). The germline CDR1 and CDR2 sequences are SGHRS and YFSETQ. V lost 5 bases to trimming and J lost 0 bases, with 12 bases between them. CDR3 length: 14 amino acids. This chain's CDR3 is CASRGAPTSYEQYF. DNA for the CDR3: TGCGCCAGCAGGGGGGCGCCTACCTCCTACGAGCAGTACTTC.

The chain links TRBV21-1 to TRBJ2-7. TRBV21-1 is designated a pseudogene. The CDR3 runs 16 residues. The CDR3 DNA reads TGTGCCAGCAGCAAACCGCGGGAAAGCACCTCCTACGAGCAGTACTTC. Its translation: CASSKPRESTSYEQYF.

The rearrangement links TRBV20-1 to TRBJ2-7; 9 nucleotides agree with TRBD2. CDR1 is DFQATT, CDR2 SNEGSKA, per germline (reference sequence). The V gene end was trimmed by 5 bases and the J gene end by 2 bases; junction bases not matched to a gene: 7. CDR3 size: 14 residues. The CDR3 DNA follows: TGCAGTGCTCGCGAGTTAGCGGGGGCCTACGAGCAGTACTTC. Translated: CSARELAGAYEQYF.

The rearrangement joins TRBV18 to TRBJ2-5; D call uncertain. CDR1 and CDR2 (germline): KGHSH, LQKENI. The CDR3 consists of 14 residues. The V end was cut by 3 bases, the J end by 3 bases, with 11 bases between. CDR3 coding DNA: TGTGCCAGCTCACCCCCCGGGTTTGAAGAGACCCAGTACTTC. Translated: CASSPPGFEETQYF.

CDR3 residues: CASTHVETQYF. Here the CDR3 DNA reads TGTGCCAGCACCCACGTGGAGACCCAGTACTTC. The V gene is TRBV6-2 or TRBV6-3, the J gene TRBJ2-5, with no clear D. Germline CDR1 and CDR2: MNHEY and SVGEGT. V dropped 7 bases and J dropped 5 bases, with 8 bases sitting between them. The CDR3 has 11 residues.

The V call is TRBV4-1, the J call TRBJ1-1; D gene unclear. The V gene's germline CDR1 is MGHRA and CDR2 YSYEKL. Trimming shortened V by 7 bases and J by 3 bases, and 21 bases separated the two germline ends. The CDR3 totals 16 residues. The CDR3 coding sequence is TGCGCCAGCACCCCAATCCCCGGAAGGAGTTACACTGAAGCTTTCTTT. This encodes CASTPIPGRSYTEAFF.

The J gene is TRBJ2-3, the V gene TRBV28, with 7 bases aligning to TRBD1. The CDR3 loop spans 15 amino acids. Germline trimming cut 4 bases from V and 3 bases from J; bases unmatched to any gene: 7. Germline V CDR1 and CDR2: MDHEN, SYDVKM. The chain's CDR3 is CASSWEGGATDTQYF. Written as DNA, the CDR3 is TGTGCCAGCAGTTGGGAAGGGGGCGCGACAGATACGCAGTATTTT. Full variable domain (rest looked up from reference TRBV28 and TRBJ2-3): DVKVTQSSRYLVKRTGEKVFLECVQDMDHENMFWYRQDPGLGLRLIYFSYDVKMKEKGDIPEGYSVSREKKERFSLILESASTNQTSMYLCASSWEGGATDTQYFGPGTRLTVL.

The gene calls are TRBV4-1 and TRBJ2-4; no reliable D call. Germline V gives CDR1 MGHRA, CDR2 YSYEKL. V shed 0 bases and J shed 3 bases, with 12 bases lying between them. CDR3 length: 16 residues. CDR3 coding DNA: TGCGCCAGCAGCCAAGAAGAATCGCAGGTCAAAAACATTCAGTACTTC. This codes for CASSQEESQVKNIQYF.

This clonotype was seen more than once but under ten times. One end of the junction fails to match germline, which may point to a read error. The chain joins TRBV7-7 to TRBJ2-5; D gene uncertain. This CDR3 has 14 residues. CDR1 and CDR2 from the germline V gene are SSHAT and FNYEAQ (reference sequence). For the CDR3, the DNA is TGTGCTAGCAGCAAAGGCGTTTCTACCGAGACCCAGTACTTC. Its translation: CASSKGVSTETQYF.

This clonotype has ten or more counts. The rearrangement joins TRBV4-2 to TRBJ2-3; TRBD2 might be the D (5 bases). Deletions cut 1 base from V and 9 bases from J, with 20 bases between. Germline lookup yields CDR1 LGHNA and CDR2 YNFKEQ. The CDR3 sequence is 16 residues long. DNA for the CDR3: TGTGCCAGCAGCCAAGGGGCGGGTGGAGCTTTTGGGACGCAGTATTTT. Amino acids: CASSQGAGGAFGTQYF.